This T cell receptor beta chain was profiled in a study of neurological immune-mediated disorders. Germline CDR1 MNHNY, CDR2 SVGAGI (reference sequence). Trimming pared 2 bases from V and 0 bases from J, leaving 7 bases between. This CDR3 is built from 14 residues. There are many counts of this clonotype. TCRdb recomputed calls from the 5' RACE reads with MiXCR, one row per CDR3 protein. The sample lists about 52,000 distinct CDR3 sequences; around 4% were seen once. This chain uses TRBV6-6 with TRBJ1-1; D possibly corresponds to TRBD1 (6 bases). This TCR derives from a man aged 60 to 75 with multiple sclerosis. The sequenced sample consisted of PBMCs. CDR3 nucleotides: TGTGCCAGCAGTTACCAGGGGCTGAACACTGAAGCTTTCTTT. Its translation: CASSYQGLNTEAFF.